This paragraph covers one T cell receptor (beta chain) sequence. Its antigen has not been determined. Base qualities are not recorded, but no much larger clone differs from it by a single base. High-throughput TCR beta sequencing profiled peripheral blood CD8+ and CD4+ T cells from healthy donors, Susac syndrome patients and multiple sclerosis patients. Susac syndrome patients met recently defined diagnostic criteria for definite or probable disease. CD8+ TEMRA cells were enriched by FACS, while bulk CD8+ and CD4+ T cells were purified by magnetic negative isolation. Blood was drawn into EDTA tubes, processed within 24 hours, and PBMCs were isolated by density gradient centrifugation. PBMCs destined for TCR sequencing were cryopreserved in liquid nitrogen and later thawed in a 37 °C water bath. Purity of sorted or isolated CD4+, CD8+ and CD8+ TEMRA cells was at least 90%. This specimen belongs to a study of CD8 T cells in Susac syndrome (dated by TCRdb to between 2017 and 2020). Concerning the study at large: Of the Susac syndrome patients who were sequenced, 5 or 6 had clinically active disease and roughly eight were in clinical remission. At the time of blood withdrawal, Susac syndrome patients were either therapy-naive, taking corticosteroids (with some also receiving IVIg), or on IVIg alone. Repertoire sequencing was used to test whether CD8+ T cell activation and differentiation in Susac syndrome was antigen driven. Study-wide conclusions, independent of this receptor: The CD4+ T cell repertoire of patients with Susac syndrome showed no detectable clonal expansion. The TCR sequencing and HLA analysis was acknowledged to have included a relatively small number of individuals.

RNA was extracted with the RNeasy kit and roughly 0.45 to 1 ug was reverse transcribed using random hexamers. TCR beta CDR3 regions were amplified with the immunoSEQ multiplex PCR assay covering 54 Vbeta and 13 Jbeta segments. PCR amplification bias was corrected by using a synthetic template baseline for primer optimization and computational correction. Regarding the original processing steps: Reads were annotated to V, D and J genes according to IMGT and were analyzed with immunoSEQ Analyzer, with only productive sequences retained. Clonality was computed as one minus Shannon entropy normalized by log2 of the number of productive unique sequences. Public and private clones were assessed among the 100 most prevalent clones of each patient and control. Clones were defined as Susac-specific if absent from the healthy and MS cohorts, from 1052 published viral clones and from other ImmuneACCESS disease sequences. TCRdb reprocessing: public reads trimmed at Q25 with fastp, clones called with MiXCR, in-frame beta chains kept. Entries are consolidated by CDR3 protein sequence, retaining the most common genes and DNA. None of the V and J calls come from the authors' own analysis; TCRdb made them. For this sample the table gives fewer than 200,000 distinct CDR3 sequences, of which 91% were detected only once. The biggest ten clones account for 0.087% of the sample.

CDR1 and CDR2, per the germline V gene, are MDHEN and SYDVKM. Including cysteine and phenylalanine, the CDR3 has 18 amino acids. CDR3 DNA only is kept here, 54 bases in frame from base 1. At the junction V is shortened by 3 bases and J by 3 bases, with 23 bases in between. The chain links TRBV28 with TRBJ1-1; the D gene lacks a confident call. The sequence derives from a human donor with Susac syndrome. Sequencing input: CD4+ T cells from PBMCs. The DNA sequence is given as TGTGCCAGCAGTTTGCTTGTTGGTCGGGTGTCGTGGGACACTGAAGCTTTCTTT. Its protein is CASSLLVGRVSWDTEAFF.